This is a list of T cell receptor beta chains from one sample in a study of CD8+CD57+ T cells in acquired aplastic anemia. Via MiXCR, TCRdb re-called the reads, giving one row per CDR3 protein. Of approximately 180,000 distinct CDR3 sequences in the sample, around 63% were seen once. The material sequenced was sorted CD4+, CD8+, or CD8+CD57+ T cells (not recorded which) from PBMCs. The receptor source for this set is a human donor with aplastic anemia. Each CDR3 is given with its conserved first and last residue. A D gene is named only where the DNA matches it firmly. Size is stated for part of the rows, as once, few or many counts, or as a class when the clone is expanded.

D gene,clone size,J gene,V gene,CDR3 protein,CDR3 DNA
TRBD1,.,TRBJ1-2,TRBV7-3,CASSLTGGAYYGYTF,TGTGCCAGCAGCTTGACAGGGGGCGCTTACTATGGCTACACCTTC
.,.,TRBJ2-3,TRBV2,CASSGTGEARVYTQYF,TGTGCCAGCAGTGGAACAGGGGAGGCCAGGGTTTATACGCAGTATTTT
TRBD2,.,TRBJ2-1,TRBV19,CASSKLAGGLTPYNEQFF,TGTGCCAGTAGTAAACTAGCGGGGGGCCTGACCCCCTACAATGAGCAGTTCTTC
TRBD1,few,TRBJ2-7,TRBV6-5,CASSPGTGFEQYF,TGTGCCAGCAGTCCCGGGACAGGGTTCGAGCAGTACTTC
.,.,TRBJ1-2,TRBV5-6,CASSKPGQPYGYTF,TGTGCCAGCAGCAAACCCGGACAGCCCTATGGCTACACCTTC
.,many,TRBJ1-2,TRBV7-9,CASSQTQMLYGYTF,TGTGCCAGCAGCCAAACCCAGATGCTCTATGGCTACACCTTC
.,.,TRBJ2-7,TRBV19,CASSISAWGAYEQYF,TGTGCCAGTAGTATTTCGGCCTGGGGGGCCTACGAGCAGTACTTC
TRBD1,.,TRBJ2-5,TRBV7-6,CASSLDGFRTGRETQYF,TGTGCCAGCAGCTTAGACGGGTTTAGGACAGGGAGAGAGACCCAGTACTTC
.,few,TRBJ2-3,TRBV10-1,CASSGTHPSTQYF,TGCGCCAGCAGTGGGACCCACCCAAGTACGCAGTATTTT
.,many,TRBJ1-1,TRBV6-5,CASSGGQMNTEAFF,TGTGCCAGCAGTGGTGGACAGATGAACACTGAAGCTTTCTTT
TRBD2,few,TRBJ2-5,TRBV24-1,CATSQGGGETQYF,TGTGCCACCAGTCAGGGCGGGGGAGAGACCCAGTACTTC
TRBD2,many,TRBJ2-7,TRBV29-1,CSVGTSGSYEQYF,TGCAGCGTCGGGACTAGCGGATCCTACGAGCAGTACTTC
TRBD2,.,TRBJ2-3,TRBV10-3,CATSDPGTSGDTQYF,TGTGCCACCAGTGACCCCGGGACTAGTGGAGATACGCAGTATTTT
.,.,TRBJ2-3,TRBV7-6,CASSLVGLANTDTQYF,TGTGCCAGCAGCTTAGTTGGGCTGGCGAACACAGATACGCAGTATTTT
TRBD2,.,TRBJ2-5,TRBV3-1,CASSQDLLAGDNQETQYF,TGTGCCAGCAGCCAAGATCTGTTAGCGGGGGACAATCAAGAGACCCAGTACTTC
TRBD1,.,TRBJ1-2,TRBV7-9,CASSYGQGSGYTF,TGTGCCAGCAGCTACGGACAGGGGAGTGGCTACACCTTC
.,.,TRBJ2-7,TRBV7-9,CASSLAGATGQQYF,TGTGCCAGCAGCTTAGCGGGGGCGACTGGTCAGCAGTACTTC
.,many,TRBJ1-2,TRBV6-2/TRBV6-3,CASSLGSANYGYTF,TGTGCCAGCAGTCTTGGTAGCGCTAACTATGGCTACACCTTC
.,.,TRBJ2-7,TRBV15,CATSRDSAIPYEQYF,TGTGCCACCAGCAGAGATAGCGCTATACCCTACGAGCAGTACTTC
.,.,TRBJ1-3,TRBV15,CATQRQSGNTIYF,TGTGCCACCCAAAGACAGTCTGGAAACACCATATATTTT
.,.,TRBJ2-1,TRBV5-5,CASSPRLRGLGYNEQFF,TGTGCCAGCAGCCCTAGACTCAGGGGACTTGGTTACAATGAGCAGTTCTTC
.,.,TRBJ2-1,TRBV7-2,CASSLVDVTQFF,TGTGCCAGCAGCTTGGTCGACGTGACGCAGTTCTTC
.,.,TRBJ2-3,TRBV7-2,CASSVPGADTQYF,TGTGCCAGCAGTGTTCCAGGGGCGGATACGCAGTATTTT
.,.,TRBJ2-7,TRBV7-2,CASSLRQGPNEQYF,TGTGCCAGCAGCTTGAGGCAGGGACCCAACGAGCAGTACTTC
TRBD1,.,TRBJ2-5,TRBV5-1,CASSWGTGEETQYF,TGCGCCAGCAGCTGGGGGACAGGGGAAGAGACCCAGTACTTC
.,.,TRBJ2-3,TRBV19,CASSISAGLTDTQYF,TGTGCCAGTAGTATATCTGCGGGACTCACAGATACGCAGTATTTT
TRBD1,.,TRBJ2-7,TRBV7-6,CASSLLAGGKDEQYF,TGTGCCAGCAGCTTACTGGCAGGGGGCAAGGACGAGCAGTACTTC
.,few,TRBJ1-5,TRBV10-1,CAKARMSQHF,TGCGCCAAAGCCCGGATGTCCCAGCATTTT
TRBD1,once,TRBJ1-1,TRBV19,CASTAGQGWNTEAFF,TGTGCCAGTACTGCGGGACAGGGTTGGAACACTGAAGCTTTCTTT
.,.,TRBJ2-7,TRBV11-2,CASRAGQTYEQYF,TGTGCCAGCAGGGCGGGACAGACCTACGAGCAGTACTTC
TRBD2,.,TRBJ2-1,TRBV24-1,CATSDTSGSYNEQFF,TGTGCCACCAGTGATACTAGCGGATCCTACAATGAGCAGTTCTTC
TRBD2,many,TRBJ2-1,TRBV4-1,CASSQRGLAEYNEQFF,TGCGCCAGCAGCCAACGGGGACTAGCGGAATACAATGAGCAGTTCTTC